A single T cell receptor (beta chain) is shown here with its context. These data come from a study of blood T cell repertoires in COVID-19. Overall study: The study drew acute and convalescent COVID-19 samples from the United States, Italy and Spain. The cDNA or gDNA used as material had been derived from T cells, B-cell-depleted T cells, or PBMCs.

CDR1 is SGHNT, CDR2 YENEEA, per germline. This CDR3 is built from 15 residues. Trimming left V 1 base short and J 0 bases short, with 10 bases between. Original processing notes: Amplification of reference gene primers was used by the study to estimate nucleated cell counts. Assay used: immunoSEQ multiplex PCR; TCRdb lists only in-frame clones, some missing. D and trimming were read from the DNA, whereas the V and J calls and clone size are those reported in that table. This table holds 130,000 or so clones, around 77% found once. This TCR was recovered from a human donor in a cohort sampled during active COVID-19. The sequenced material came from peripheral blood. The chain recombines TRBV11-3 with TRBJ2-7; TRBD2 is a possible D gene (6 bases). This chain's CDR3 is CASSLVAASSYEQYF. CDR3 nucleotides: TGTGCCAGCAGCTTAGTAGCGGCGAGCTCCTACGAGCAGTACTTC.